This T cell receptor (beta chain) originates from a study of blood T cell repertoires in COVID-19. Study information: The United States, Italy and Spain supplied acute and convalescent COVID-19 samples. Nucleic acid was either cDNA or gDNA, and it came from T cells, B-cell-depleted T cells, or PBMCs.

CDR1 and CDR2 from the germline V gene are SGHRS and YFSETQ. The ends were cut back, 0 bases at V and 6 bases at J, with 9 bases in the middle. The CDR3 runs to 13 residues. Per the study methods: Estimation of nucleated cell counts was performed using reference gene primer amplification. Assay: immunoSEQ multiplex PCR; the TCRdb copy retains only in-frame clones and omits some. That table gives V, J and clone size, and the DNA gave D and trimming. The table shows around 100,000 clones, with roughly 89% occurring only once. The material sequenced was peripheral blood. The chain combines TRBV5-1 with TRBJ1-2; no definite D call. The TCR sequence derives from a woman older than 75 in a cohort sampled during active COVID-19. DNA of the CDR3: TGCGCCAGCAGCTTGGGGGCCGTTGATGGCTACACCTTC. Its translation is CASSLGAVDGYTF.